Below are 26 T cell receptor beta chains sequenced from a single sample in a study of blood T cell repertoires in COVID-19. Clones were read by immunoSEQ multiplex PCR, and TCRdb kept only the in-frame ones, dropping some. The table shows about 120,000 clones, with less than 90% occurring only once. The material sequenced was peripheral blood. Source of these receptors: a man at least 80 years old with active or convalescent COVID-19.

This chain connects TRBV5-6 to TRBJ2-7, with D unresolved. The CDR3 runs 13 residues. Trimming pared 3 bases from V and 3 bases from J, leaving 10 bases between. Germline-derived CDR1 and CDR2 are SGHDT and YYEEEE. In nucleotides, the CDR3 is TGTGCCAGCAGCTCGAGACACGTCTACGAGCAGTACTTC. Translation: CASSSRHVYEQYF.

The rearrangement joins TRBV19 to TRBJ2-7, with TRBD1 identical over 11 bases. CDR3 length: 12 residues. In germline, CDR1 is LNHDA, CDR2 SQIVND (reference sequence). J lost 7 bases, V lost 10 bases, and 6 bases had no gene match. CDR3 coding DNA: TGTGCCACTGGACAGGGGGCGCGAGAGCAGTACTTC. Protein: CATGQGAREQYF.

The chain uses TRBV4-1 and TRBJ2-7, with 8 bases that match TRBD1. Germline CDR1 reads MGHRA; CDR2 reads YSYEKL. The CDR3 spans 14 residues. With 4 bases clipped from V and 2 bases from J, the junction kept 4 bases outside the gene matches. The CDR3 coding sequence is TGCGCCAGCAGCCGCGGACAGGGTACCTACGAGCAGTACTTC. It specifies CASSRGQGTYEQYF.

The rearrangement links TRBV11-2 to TRBJ1-6, with D possibly TRBD1 on 6 matching bases. The CDR3 extends over 15 amino acids. The germline V and J ends were trimmed by 3 bases and 7 bases, with 13 bases remaining between them. Germline values: CDR1 SGHAT, CDR2 FQNNGV. CDR3 bases: TGTGCCAGCAGCTTGGGGACACCTACGAATTCACCCCTCCACTTT. It codes for CASSLGTPTNSPLHF. The full variable domain, with the rest looked up from reference TRBV11-2 and TRBJ1-6, is EAGVAQSPRYKIIEKRQSVAFWCNPISGHATLYWYQQILGQGPKLLIQFQNNGVVDDSQLPKDRFSAERLKGVDSTLKIQPAKLEDSAVYLCASSLGTPTNSPLHFGNGTRLTVT.

The CDR3, as DNA: TGTGCCAGCAGCTTAGATTGGAGGGCCCACGAGCAGTACTTC. This translates into CASSLDWRAHEQYF. The chain combines TRBV11-2 with TRBJ2-7, with a tentative D call TRBD2 (6 bases). Germline V gene lookup returns CDR1 SGHAT and CDR2 FQNNGV. Trimming took off 0 bases at V and 5 bases at J, with 11 bases between the two ends. The CDR3 runs to 14 residues.

The J gene is TRBJ1-2, the V gene TRBV7-2; 10 nucleotides agree with TRBD1. From germline, CDR1 is SGHTA and CDR2 FQGNSA. V gave up 5 bases and J gave up 8 bases; unmatched junction bases: 5. The CDR3 has 13 residues. The CDR3 DNA reads TGTGCCAGCAGCGCAGACAGGGGGCAGGGCTACACCTTC. This codes for CASSADRGQGYTF.

The chain recombines TRBV7-8 with TRBJ2-3, with 13 bases that match TRBD2. The V gene's germline CDR1 is SGHVS and CDR2 FQNEAQ. The CDR3 sequence is 15 residues long. The ends lost 4 bases at V and 8 bases at J; junction bases unmatched: 6. In DNA form, the CDR3 reads TGTGCCAGCAGCTCGCAGACTAGCGGGGGGTTTACGCAGTATTTT. Translating it yields CASSSQTSGGFTQYF. Full variable domain (missing parts from reference TRBV7-8 and TRBJ2-3): GAGVSQSPRYKVAKRGQDVALRCDPISGHVSLFWYQQALGQGPEFLTYFQNEAQLDKSGLPSDRFFAERPEGSVSTLKIQRTQQEDSAVYLCASSSQTSGGFTQYFGPGTRLTVL.

V and J are TRBV29-1 and TRBJ2-7; no firm D call. The CDR3 loop spans 12 amino acids. Germline V lookup: CDR1 SQVTM, CDR2 ANQGSEA. Deletions cut 4 bases from V and 2 bases from J, with 9 bases between. CDR3 sequence reads: CSVGGTPYEQYF. Here the CDR3 DNA reads TGCAGCGTTGGAGGCACACCCTACGAGCAGTACTTC.

This rearrangement joins TRBV5-6 to TRBJ2-7, with 9 bases lining up with TRBD2. The germline gives CDR1 SGHDT, CDR2 YYEEEE. The CDR3 runs 14 residues. V shed 1 base and J 3 bases; nucleotides not matched to a gene: 2. The chain's CDR3 is CASSLRAGGYEQYF. The CDR3 DNA is TGTGCCAGCAGCTTGCGAGCGGGGGGCTACGAGCAGTACTTC. The complete variable domain, with remaining parts taken from reference TRBV5-6 and TRBJ2-7, reads DAGVTQSPTHLIKTRGQQVTLRCSPKSGHDTVSWYQQALGQGPQFIFQYYEEEERQRGNFPDRFSGHQFPNYSSELNVNALLLGDSALYLCASSLRAGGYEQYFGPGTRLTVT.

The genes are TRBV20-1 and TRBJ2-3, with D possibly being TRBD1 or TRBD2 (5 bases each). Trimming cost V 6 bases and J 2 bases, with 15 bases left between them. The CDR3 contains 14 residues. Per the germline V gene, CDR1 is DFQATT and CDR2 is SNEGSKA (reference sequence). CDR3: CSASGGVNTDTQYF. The CDR3 region has the DNA TGCAGTGCCAGTGGGGGAGTGAACACAGATACGCAGTATTTT.

This rearrangement joins TRBV5-5 to TRBJ2-5, with 9 bases matching TRBD2. Trimming took 4 bases from V and 2 from J; bases not matched to a gene: 9. This CDR3 comprises 16 residues. Looked up from germline, CDR1 is SGHKS and CDR2 is YYEKEE (reference sequence). CDR3 sequence reads: CASSEHSLAGQETQYF. CDR3 bases: TGTGCCAGCAGCGAACACTCTCTAGCGGGACAAGAGACCCAGTACTTC.

The J gene is TRBJ2-3, the V gene TRBV19; D call uncertain. V gave up 3 bases and J gave up 12 bases, with 16 bases separating them. CDR1 is LNHDA and CDR2 is SQIVND in the germline V gene (reference sequence). The CDR3 is 13 amino acids. CDR3 in amino acids: CASSMERPALQYF. DNA of the CDR3: TGTGCCAGTAGTATGGAGAGACCGGCGCTTCAGTATTTT.

The J gene is TRBJ2-7, the V gene TRBV24-1; 7 bases fit TRBD1. The CDR3 sequence is 15 residues long. The V and J ends lost 4 bases and 6 bases, in that order; junction bases with no gene match: 11. CDR1 is KGHDR, CDR2 SFDVKD, per germline. The CDR3 sequence is CATSDPRDSSFEQYF. The CDR3, as DNA: TGTGCCACCAGTGACCCCCGGGACAGTAGCTTCGAGCAGTACTTC.

The J gene is TRBJ2-3, the V gene TRBV12-3 or TRBV12-4, with D maybe TRBD1 (5 bases). This CDR3 has 13 amino acids. Trimming stripped 5 bases from V and 5 bases from J, with 11 bases between. The CDR3 here is CASSPTTGDTQYF. CDR3 bases: TGTGCCAGCAGTCCTACAACAGGAGATACGCAGTATTTT.

For the CDR3, the DNA is TGTGCCAGTAGTTCACAGGGGGCGGTAGCGGAGACCCAGTACTTC. It is translated as CASSSQGAVAETQYF. V and J are TRBV19 and TRBJ2-5; 9 bases agree with TRBD1. The CDR3 contains 15 residues. The ends lost 5 bases at V and 5 bases at J; junction bases unmatched: 9. CDR1 and CDR2 from the germline V gene are LNHDA and SQIVND (reference sequence).

The chain carries TRBV3-1 (or the pseudogene TRBV3-2) and TRBJ2-4; 7 bases are a match to TRBD1. CDR3 length equals 15 residues. The germline V gene has CDR1 LGHDT and CDR2 YNNKEL (reference sequence). The trim removed 5 bases at V and 3 bases at J, leaving 7 bases unmatched. The CDR3 DNA is TGTGCCAGCAGCTTGACAGGGTCGGGCAAAAACATTCAGTACTTC. It codes for CASSLTGSGKNIQYF.

This CDR3 is CASSQNPPAETGLQDTQYF. CDR3 coding DNA: TGCGCCAGCAGCCAAAACCCACCAGCTGAGACAGGGCTACAAGATACGCAGTATTTT. The J gene is TRBJ2-3, the V gene TRBV4-1, with 7 bases aligning to TRBD1. CDR1 MGHRA and CDR2 YSYEKL come from the germline V gene. The CDR3 extends over 19 amino acids. V lost 2 bases to trimming and J lost 5 bases; unmatched junction nucleotides: 19.

This chain joins TRBV19 and TRBJ2-5, with D possibly being TRBD2 (6 bases). Germline CDR1 LNHDA, CDR2 SQIVND (reference sequence). The CDR3 is 14 residues long. V was cut by 4 bases and J by 4 bases, with 13 bases left in between. CDR3 amino acids: CASSRRTNLETQYF. CDR3 DNA: TGTGCCAGTAGTAGGAGGACTAACTTAGAGACCCAGTACTTC.

This clone came up a few times. The gene calls are TRBV5-1 and TRBJ2-7; perhaps TRBD2 as D (5 bases). V lost 4 bases to trimming and J lost 4 bases, with 18 bases between them. Germline values: CDR1 SGHRS, CDR2 YFSETQ. The CDR3 length is 15 residues. The CDR3 region has the DNA TGCGCCAGCAGCCCCGTTTGGGGAGTCTCGTACGAGCAGTACTTC. Translated: CASSPVWGVSYEQYF.

The V gene is TRBV30, the J gene TRBJ1-1; D is unclear. From germline, CDR1 is GTSNPN and CDR2 SVGIG (reference sequence). This CDR3 has 14 amino acids. Trimming pared 0 bases from V and 4 bases from J, leaving 12 bases between. CDR3 loop: CAWSVSYRGTEAFF. CDR3 sequence (DNA): TGTGCCTGGAGTGTAAGCTACCGGGGCACTGAAGCTTTCTTT.

The V gene is TRBV5-1, the J gene TRBJ2-7; 10 nucleotides align to TRBD2. Germline V gene data show CDR1 as SGHRS and CDR2 as YFSETQ. This CDR3 is 14 amino acids long. V lost 3 bases, J lost 3 bases, and 3 bases stayed unmatched. The CDR3 DNA reads as TGCGCCAGCAGCTCCGGGACTAGCGTCTACGAGCAGTACTTC. Translated, it gives CASSSGTSVYEQYF. The full variable domain, with the rest looked up from reference TRBV5-1 and TRBJ2-7, is KAGVTQTPRYLIKTRGQQVTLSCSPISGHRSVSWYQQTPGQGLQFLFEYFSETQRNKGNFPGRFSGRQFSNSRSEMNVSTLELGDSALYLCASSSGTSVYEQYFGPGTRLTVT.

The chain recombines TRBV5-1 with TRBJ1-1, with D uncertain. V was shortened by 2 bases and J by 3 bases, with 5 bases between the two germline ends. Germline V gene lookup returns CDR1 SGHRS and CDR2 YFSETQ. The CDR3 has 12 amino acids. Here the CDR3 DNA reads TGCGCCAGCAGCTTCGTAGACACTGAAGCTTTCTTT. Its protein product is CASSFVDTEAFF.

This chain joins TRBV7-7 and TRBJ1-3, with 7 bases identical to TRBD1. The junction had 13 bases not matched to a gene; V was cut back by 5 bases and J by 3 bases. Germline V gene data show CDR1 as SSHAT and CDR2 as FNYEAQ (reference sequence). The CDR3 is 17 amino acids. The CDR3 sequence is CASSAAGTAFGGNTIYF. In DNA, the CDR3 is TGTGCCAGCAGCGCGGCCGGGACAGCTTTTGGTGGAAACACCATATATTTT.

The chain uses TRBV18 and TRBJ1-6; D perhaps matches TRBD1 (6 bases). V shed 2 bases and J shed 10 bases, with 15 bases lying between them. Germline V gives CDR1 KGHSH, CDR2 LQKENI. The CDR3 covers 15 residues. CDR3: CASSPSDGTFSPLHF. CDR3 nucleotides: TGTGCCAGCTCACCATCGGACGGGACATTCTCACCCCTCCACTTT.

The sample holds a few counts of this clone. This rearrangement joins TRBV5-6 to TRBJ2-7; TRBD1 matches at 9 bases. Germline loops: CDR1 SGHDT, CDR2 YYEEEE. V dropped 0 bases and J dropped 1; count of bases not matched to a gene: 5. This CDR3 contains 16 residues. Here the CDR3 DNA reads TGTGCCAGCAGCTTGGCCGCCGGGACAGGGTCCTACGAGCAGTACTTC. Encoded protein: CASSLAAGTGSYEQYF.

The chain recombines TRBV27 with TRBJ2-2; 7 bases map to TRBD1. This CDR3 has 17 amino acids. V lost 6 bases, J lost 1 base, and 11 bases stayed unmatched. Germline V gene sequence: CDR1 MNHEY, CDR2 SMNVEV (reference sequence). The CDR3 protein is CASRPRQGLGNTGELFF. In DNA form, the CDR3 reads TGTGCCAGCAGACCCCGACAGGGCCTCGGGAACACCGGGGAGCTGTTTTTT.